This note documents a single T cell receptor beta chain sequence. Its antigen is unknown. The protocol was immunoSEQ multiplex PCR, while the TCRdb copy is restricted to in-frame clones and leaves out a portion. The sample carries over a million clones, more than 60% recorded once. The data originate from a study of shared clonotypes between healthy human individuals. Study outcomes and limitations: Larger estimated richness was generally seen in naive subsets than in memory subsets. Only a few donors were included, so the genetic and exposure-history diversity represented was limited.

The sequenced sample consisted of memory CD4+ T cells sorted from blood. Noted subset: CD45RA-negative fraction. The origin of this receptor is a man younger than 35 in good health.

For the CDR3, the DNA is TGTGCCAGCGGGCCCCGGGACAGGGGAACCGGGGAGCTGTTTTTT. Residues: CASGPRDRGTGELFF. The chain has TRBV7-2 and TRBJ2-2, with 10 bases aligning to TRBD1. The junction had 8 bases not matched to a gene; V was cut back by 8 bases and J by 5 bases. The CDR3 has 15 residues. CDR1 is SGHTA, CDR2 FQGNSA, per germline.